This T cell receptor beta chain was retrieved from a study of blood T cell repertoires in COVID-19. Authors' analysis steps: It was from reference gene primer amplification that nucleated cell counts were estimated. Generated by immunoSEQ multiplex PCR, the TCRdb table keeps only in-frame clones and is missing some. V and J calls plus clone size are reproduced from that table; the DNA served to infer D and trimming. The top ten clones hold around 5.9% of a sample with more than 300,000 clones, 70% to 90% of them seen once. Participants, roughly 18 to 100 years old, spanned some 23 US areas. Participant-given clinical history determined each cohort assignment. Input material: PBMCs or T cells enriched from blood (not recorded which). The clonotype was recovered from a woman aged 30 to 39 who had recovered from COVID-19.

The CDR3 sequence is CASSINRQINQPQHF. The CDR3 DNA sequence: TGTGCCAGTAGTATAAACCGACAGATCAATCAGCCCCAGCATTTT. The rearrangement uses TRBV19 and TRBJ1-5, with a possible D match to TRBD1 (5 bases). Germline V lookup: CDR1 LNHDA, CDR2 SQIVND (reference sequence). The CDR3 is 15 residues long. The V end was cut by 2 bases, the J end by 3 bases, with 11 bases between.